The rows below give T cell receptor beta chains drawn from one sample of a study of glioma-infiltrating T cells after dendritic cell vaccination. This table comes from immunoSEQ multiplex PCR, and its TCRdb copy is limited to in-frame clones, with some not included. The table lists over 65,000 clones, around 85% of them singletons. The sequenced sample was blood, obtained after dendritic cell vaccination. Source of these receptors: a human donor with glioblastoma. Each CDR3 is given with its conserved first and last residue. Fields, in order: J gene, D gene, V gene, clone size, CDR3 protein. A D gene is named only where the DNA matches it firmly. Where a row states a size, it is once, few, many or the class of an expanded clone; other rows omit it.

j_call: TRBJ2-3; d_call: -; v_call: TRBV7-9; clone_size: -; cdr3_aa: CASRVQGSTDTQYF
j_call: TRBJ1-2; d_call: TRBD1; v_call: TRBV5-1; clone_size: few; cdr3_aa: CASREGQVVGYTF
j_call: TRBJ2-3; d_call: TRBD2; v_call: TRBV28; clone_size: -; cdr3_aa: CASSPGAGGPGYTQYF
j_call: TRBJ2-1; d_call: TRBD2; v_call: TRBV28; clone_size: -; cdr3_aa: CASSLRLAGGGSGSYNEQFF
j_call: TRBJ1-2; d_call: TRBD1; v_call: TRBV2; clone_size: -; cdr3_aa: CASSEGTGGRYGYTF
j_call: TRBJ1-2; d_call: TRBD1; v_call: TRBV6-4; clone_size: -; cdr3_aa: CASSDSGLRGTGFIGDGYTF
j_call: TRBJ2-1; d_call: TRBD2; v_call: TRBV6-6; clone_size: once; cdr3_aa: CASSYPLSRGGNEQFF
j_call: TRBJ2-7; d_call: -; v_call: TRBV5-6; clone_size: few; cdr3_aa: CASSVYLRQDYEQYF
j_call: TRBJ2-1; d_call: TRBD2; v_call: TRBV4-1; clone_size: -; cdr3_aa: CASSQDPSGRSSSYNEQFF
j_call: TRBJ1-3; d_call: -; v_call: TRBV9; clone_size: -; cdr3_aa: CASSPGGRNTIYF
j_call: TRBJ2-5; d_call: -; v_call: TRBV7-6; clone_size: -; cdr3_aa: CASSTPQGLVETQYF
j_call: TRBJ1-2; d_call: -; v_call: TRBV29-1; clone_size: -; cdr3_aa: CSVDEHNYGYTF
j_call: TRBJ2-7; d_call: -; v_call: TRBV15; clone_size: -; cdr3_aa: CATSRDGQYEQYF